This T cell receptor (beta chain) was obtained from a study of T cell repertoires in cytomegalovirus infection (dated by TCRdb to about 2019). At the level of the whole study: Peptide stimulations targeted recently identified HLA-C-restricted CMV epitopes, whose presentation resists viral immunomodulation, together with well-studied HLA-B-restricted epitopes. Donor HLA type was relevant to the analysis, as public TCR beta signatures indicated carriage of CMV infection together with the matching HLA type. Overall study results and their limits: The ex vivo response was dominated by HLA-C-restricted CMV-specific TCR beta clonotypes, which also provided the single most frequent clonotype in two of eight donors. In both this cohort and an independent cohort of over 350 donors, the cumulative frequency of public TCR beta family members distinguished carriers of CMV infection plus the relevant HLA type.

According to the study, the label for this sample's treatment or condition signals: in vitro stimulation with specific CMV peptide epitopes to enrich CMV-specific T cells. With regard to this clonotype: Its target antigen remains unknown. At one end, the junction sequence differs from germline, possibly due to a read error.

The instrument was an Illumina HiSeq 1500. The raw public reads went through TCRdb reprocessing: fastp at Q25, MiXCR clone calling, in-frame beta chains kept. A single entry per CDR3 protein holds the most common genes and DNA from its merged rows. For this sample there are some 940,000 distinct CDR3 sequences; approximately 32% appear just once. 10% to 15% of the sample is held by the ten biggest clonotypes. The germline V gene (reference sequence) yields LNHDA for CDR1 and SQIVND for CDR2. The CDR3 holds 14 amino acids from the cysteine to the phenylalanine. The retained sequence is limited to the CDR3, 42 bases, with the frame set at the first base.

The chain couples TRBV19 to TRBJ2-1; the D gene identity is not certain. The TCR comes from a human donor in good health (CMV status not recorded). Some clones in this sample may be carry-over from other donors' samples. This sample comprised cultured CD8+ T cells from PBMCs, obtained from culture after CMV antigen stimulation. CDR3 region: CASRRWAGEVFRTF. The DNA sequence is TGTGCCAGTAGAAGGTGGGCAGGCGAAGTATTTCGCACCTTC. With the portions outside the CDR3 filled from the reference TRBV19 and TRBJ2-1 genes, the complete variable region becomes DGGITQSPKYLFRKEGQNVTLSCEQNLNHDAMYWYRQDPGQGLRLIYYSQIVNDFQKGDIAEGYSVSREKKESFPLTVTSAQKNPTAFYLCASRRWAGEVFRTFGPGTRLTVL.